This TCR beta chain was documented in a study of blood T cell repertoires in COVID-19. The wider study: The origin of the acute and convalescent COVID-19 samples was the United States, Italy and Spain. From T cells, B-cell-depleted T cells, or PBMCs came the material, which was cDNA or gDNA.

Germline CDR1 and CDR2: KGHSH and LQKENI. The CDR3 length is 15 residues. The J segment lost 1 base and the V segment lost 10 bases, leaving 10 bases of the junction unmatched. Under the authors' procedure: Researchers report that nucleated cell counts were estimated from reference gene primer amplification. The data were produced by immunoSEQ multiplex PCR, yet TCRdb's version contains in-frame clones alone and is incomplete. That table furnishes V, J and clone size, whereas the DNA furnished D and trimming. The sample yields around 63,000 clones, 70% to 85% seen once. The chain combines TRBV18 with TRBJ2-5; 9 nucleotides match TRBD2. The source is a woman aged 65 to 85 with acute or convalescent COVID-19. Sequenced material: peripheral blood. The CDR3, as DNA: TGTGCCACCCGCAGAGCGGGGGGATCCCAAGAGACCCAGTACTTC. Encoded protein: CATRRAGGSQETQYF.